The TCR beta chain described here comes from a study of blood T cell repertoires in COVID-19. Background on the study: Whether acute or convalescent, the COVID-19 samples came from the United States, Italy and Spain. Sample material is recorded as cDNA or gDNA derived from T cells, B-cell-depleted T cells, or PBMCs.

Per the study methods: How many nucleated cells were present was estimated from reference gene primer amplification. Clones were read by immunoSEQ multiplex PCR, and TCRdb kept only the in-frame ones, dropping some. Clone size and V and J calls were adopted from that table, with D and trimming inferred from the DNA. The profile shows 60,000 or so clones, roughly 80% of them singletons. This CDR3 comprises 14 residues. Trimming removed 3 bases at V and 11 bases at J, with 14 bases between. Per germline, CDR1 MGHRA and CDR2 YSYEKL. This chain joins TRBV4-1 and TRBJ1-6; no reliable D call. This clonotype was sampled from a human donor in a cohort sampled during active COVID-19. The sequenced material came from peripheral blood. The DNA of the CDR3 is TGCGCCAGCAGCCATCCCGGAGCGGAAACACCCCTCCACTTT. Translating gives CASSHPGAETPLHF.